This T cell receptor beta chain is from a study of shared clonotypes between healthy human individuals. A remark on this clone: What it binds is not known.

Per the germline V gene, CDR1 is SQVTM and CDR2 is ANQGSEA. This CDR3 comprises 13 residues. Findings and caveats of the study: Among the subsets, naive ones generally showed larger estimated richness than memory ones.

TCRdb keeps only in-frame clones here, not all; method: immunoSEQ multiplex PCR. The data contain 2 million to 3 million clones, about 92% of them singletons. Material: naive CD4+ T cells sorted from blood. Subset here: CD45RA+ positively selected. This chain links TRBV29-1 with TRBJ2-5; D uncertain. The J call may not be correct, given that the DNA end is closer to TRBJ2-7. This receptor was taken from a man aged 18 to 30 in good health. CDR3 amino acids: CSGGTGLSYEQYF. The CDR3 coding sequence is TGCAGCGGGGGAACGGGCCTCTCCTACGAGCAGTACTTC.